One sample yielded the 9 T cell receptor beta chains listed below, sequenced in a study of glioma-infiltrating T cells after dendritic cell vaccination. Libraries were prepared by immunoSEQ multiplex PCR; TCRdb keeps only in-frame clonotypes and omits some of them. The table shows over 80,000 clones, with about 90% occurring only once. The sample was blood, taken before dendritic cell vaccination. Receptors originate from a human donor with glioblastoma.

The rearrangement joins TRBV2 to TRBJ2-3, with D possibly matching TRBD2 (6 bases). Trimming shortened V by 1 base and J by 2 bases, and 10 bases separated the two germline ends. This CDR3 has 15 amino acids. CDR1 is SNHLY and CDR2 is FYNNEI in the germline V gene. The CDR3 DNA is TGTGCCAGCAGTGAAGATAGCGGTTCCACAGATACGCAGTATTTT. It yields the protein CASSEDSGSTDTQYF.

This clone was picked up a small number of times. CDR3 DNA: TGTGCCAGCAGCTTGGAGGCAGGGGCGGGCACTGAAGCTTTCTTT. This gives the protein CASSLEAGAGTEAFF. J is TRBJ1-1 and V is TRBV5-6; weak D call: TRBD1 (6 bases). V was trimmed by 0 bases and J by 4 bases, leaving 13 bases between them. This CDR3 has 15 residues. The germline V gene has CDR1 SGHDT and CDR2 YYEEEE.

The rearrangement uses TRBV5-1 and TRBJ1-4; D is uncertain. V lost 4 bases and J 0 bases, leaving 7 bases between the germline ends. The germline gives CDR1 SGHRS, CDR2 YFSETQ. The length of the CDR3 is 14 residues. In DNA form, the CDR3 reads TGCGCCAGCAGCGCGAGTGCAACTAATGAAAAACTGTTTTTT. This encodes CASSASATNEKLFF.

This clone showed up just once. The CDR3 DNA follows: TGTGCCAGCAGTTTTGAACAAGGGGCCTACTATGGCTACACCTTC. Protein: CASSFEQGAYYGYTF. This chain connects TRBV6-1 to TRBJ1-2, with a possible D match to TRBD1 (5 bases). The CDR3 runs 15 residues. Germline V lookup: CDR1 MNHNS, CDR2 SASEGT. V lost 5 bases, J lost 3 bases, and 16 bases lay in between.

The chain couples TRBV29-1 to TRBJ2-1; the match to TRBD2 covers 9 bases. V trimming: 4 bases; J trimming: 8 bases; junction bases outside the gene matches: 9. Germline assignment: CDR1 SQVTM and CDR2 ANQGSEA. The CDR3 is 14 residues long. CDR3 protein: CSVALAGSMDEQFF. In nucleotides, the CDR3 is TGCAGCGTTGCTCTAGCGGGGAGTATGGATGAGCAGTTCTTC.

V usage is TRBV5-1 and J usage is TRBJ1-2; D gene uncertain. Germline loops: CDR1 SGHRS, CDR2 YFSETQ. Trimming left V 0 bases short and J 1 base short, with 4 bases between. CDR3 size: 13 residues. The CDR3 sequence is CASSLDINYGYTF. In DNA form, the CDR3 reads TGCGCCAGCAGCTTGGACATTAACTATGGCTACACCTTC.

The chain is built from TRBV6-1 and TRBJ2-5; D might be TRBD2 (6 bases). This CDR3 is 15 amino acids long. The germline gives CDR1 MNHNS, CDR2 SASEGT. Between the trimmed V and J ends, which lost 2 bases and 8 bases, there was a span of 18 bases. CDR3 in DNA: TGTGCCAGCAGTGAACGTCCGCATTTGGAGGGTACCCAGTACTTC. Encoded protein: CASSERPHLEGTQYF.

This clone has just a few counts. The rearrangement uses TRBV19 and TRBJ1-1, with 8 bases that match TRBD1. The length of the CDR3 is 13 residues. V dropped 2 bases and J dropped 8; count of bases not matched to a gene: 4. The germline V gene has CDR1 LNHDA and CDR2 SQIVND (reference sequence). The CDR3 region has the DNA TGTGCCAGTAGTATACGGGACAGGAGAGAAGCTTTCTTT. This encodes CASSIRDRREAFF. The full variable domain, its missing parts supplied by reference TRBV19 and TRBJ1-1, is DGGITQSPKYLFRKEGQNVTLSCEQNLNHDAMYWYRQDPGQGLRLIYYSQIVNDFQKGDIAEGYSVSREKKESFPLTVTSAQKNPTAFYLCASSIRDRREAFFGQGTRLTVV.

This clone came up once. This chain uses TRBV19 with TRBJ2-3; D call uncertain. Germline V gene sequence: CDR1 LNHDA, CDR2 SQIVND (reference sequence). CDR3 length: 14 amino acids. V shed 5 bases and J shed 2 bases, with 11 bases lying between them. CDR3 nucleotides: TGTGCCAGTAGTGAGGCGGTTTCCACAGATACGCAGTATTTT. It specifies CASSEAVSTDTQYF. Full variable domain (remainder filled in from reference TRBV19 and TRBJ2-3): DGGITQSPKYLFRKEGQNVTLSCEQNLNHDAMYWYRQDPGQGLRLIYYSQIVNDFQKGDIAEGYSVSREKKESFPLTVTSAQKNPTAFYLCASSEAVSTDTQYFGPGTRLTVL.